This T cell receptor (beta chain) was sequenced for a study of CD8+CD57+ T cells in acquired aplastic anemia (dated 2018 in TCRdb). In terms of the full investigation: DNA extracted from sorted CD4+ and CD8+ cells had a mean of about 3.3 ug, with a range of roughly 0.2 to 27.4 ug. A CD8+CD57+ expansion meant a frequency higher than the mean frequency seen in healthy subjects. General study outcomes and caveats: CD8+ Simpson's diversity did not differ significantly between patients and healthy controls (P=0.060). Approximately 31 CD8+ CDR3 sequences were found in both patients and controls but appeared to be highly expressed in patients and within the immunodominant clones of the patients.

Patients chosen for sequencing had shown expansion of CD8+CD57+ cells by flow cytometry. Every patient had a diagnosis of severe acquired aplastic anemia based on International Study of Aplastic Anemia and Agranulocytosis and Camitta criteria. At the time blood was sampled, none of the patients had received any therapy. TCR repertoires of sorted CD4+ and CD8+ blood T cells from severe aplastic anemia patients and healthy subjects were deep-sequenced in the study. Patients were enrolled under clinicaltrials.gov protocols 00001620, 01623167, 00001397, 00071045, 00081523 and 00961064 in the USA. Ficoll-Paque density gradient centrifugation was used to isolate peripheral blood mononuclear cells. CD4+ and CD8+ T cells were sorted by FACS or magnetic beads before DNA extraction. Turning to this clonotype: The specificity of this receptor is unknown. No quality values exist for individual bases; no much larger clone is one base distant.

The germline V gene sets CDR1 to SGHTA and CDR2 to FQGNSA. The CDR3 runs 16 residues from the cysteine to the phenylalanine. The sequence is cut down to CDR3 DNA, 48 bases in frame from base 1. V drops 3 bases and J drops 8 bases, leaving 20 bases in between. Profiling of TCR beta VDJ combinations and CDR3 sequences used genomic DNA as the template. An Illumina HiSeq 2000 was the platform used for TCR repertoire sequencing. The paper's data handling went like this. Repertoire assessment relied on Simpson's diversity index, CDR3 size and DJ length profiles, and TRBV/TRBJ rearrangement plots. The immunodominant clone was defined as the most abundant DNA sequence in deep sequencing data. CDR3 amino acid sequences were screened for sharing across subjects and were compared with published repertoires and the VDJdb database. TCRdb trimmed the raw reads at Q25, called clones with MiXCR and kept productive beta chains. Identical CDR3 proteins give one entry, which carries the most common genes and DNA. V and J calls and clone size were set by TCRdb, not the authors. The sample includes 260,000 or so distinct CDR3 sequences, with around 82% observed a single time. The top ten clonotypes cover less than 50% of the sample.

The sequenced sample consisted of sorted CD4+, CD8+, or CD8+CD57+ T cells (not recorded which) from PBMCs. This clonotype originated in a human donor with aplastic anemia. In this chain, TRBV7-2 is recombined with TRBJ2-1; tentative D gene TRBD2, with 5 bases matching. Here the CDR3 is given as CASSFPGGADTDEQFF. The DNA sequence is TGTGCCAGCAGCTTTCCAGGAGGCGCGGATACCGATGAGCAGTTCTTC.